The 5 T cell receptor beta chains below were found in one sample sequenced in a study of blood T cells in healthy people across ages. For the second PCR, which ran for about 6 to 11 cycles, a sample-barcoded 5' primer and a J-beta primer mix were used. TCRdb reanalysed the 5' RACE reads using MiXCR and keeps one entry per CDR3 protein. The table lists approximately 1.5 million distinct CDR3 sequences, approximately 43% of them singletons, with about 4% in the top ten. Sequenced: blood. The receptors stem from a woman in her late teens or twenties in good health.

This chain connects TRBV7-9 to TRBJ1-2; D remains ambiguous. V shed 5 bases and J shed 3 bases, with 13 bases lying between them. Looked up from germline, CDR1 is SEHNR and CDR2 is FQNEAQ (reference sequence). The CDR3 extends over 14 amino acids. The CDR3 DNA reads TGTGCCAGCAGCCCAAAAGTAATCTACTATGGCTACACCTTC. It is translated as CASSPKVIYYGYTF.

For this clonotype: One junction end does not reproduce the germline sequence, and a read error may be involved. The CDR3 here is CAGSESDYDEQFF. Written as DNA, the CDR3 is TGTGCCGGCAGCGAGAGCGACTATGATGAGCAGTTCTTC. The chain combines TRBV6-5 with TRBJ2-1, with D perhaps matching TRBD2 (5 bases). CDR1 is MNHEY, CDR2 SVGAGI, per germline. The CDR3 contains 13 residues.

This clonotype has only a few counts. V is TRBV15 and J is TRBJ2-7, with 7 bases matching TRBD1. This CDR3 contains 17 residues. Germline loops: CDR1 LNHNV, CDR2 YYDKDF (reference sequence). The J segment lost 0 bases and the V segment lost 4 bases, leaving 12 bases of the junction unmatched. CDR3 in amino acids: CATSNSWDRKFSYEQYF. CDR3 nucleotide sequence: TGTGCCACCAGCAATTCCTGGGACAGAAAATTCTCCTACGAGCAGTACTTC.

The rearrangement joins TRBV7-6 to TRBJ2-5, with no clear D. The CDR3 has 13 residues. Trimming stripped 4 bases from V and 11 bases from J, with 17 bases between. Germline CDR1 and CDR2: SGHVS and FNYEAQ. Here the CDR3 DNA reads TGTGCCAGCAGCTACACTCGGGTTAATGAGCAGTACTTC. Translated, it gives CASSYTRVNEQYF.

There are a few counts of this clonotype. The chain is built from TRBV5-6 and TRBJ2-1, with a tentative D call TRBD1 (5 bases). The length of the CDR3 is 13 residues. Trimming stripped 4 bases from V and 8 bases from J, with 13 bases between. Germline-derived CDR1 and CDR2 are SGHDT and YYEEEE. The CDR3 here is CASSTGWGYEQFF. In DNA, the CDR3 is TGTGCCAGCAGCACAGGATGGGGATATGAGCAGTTCTTC.